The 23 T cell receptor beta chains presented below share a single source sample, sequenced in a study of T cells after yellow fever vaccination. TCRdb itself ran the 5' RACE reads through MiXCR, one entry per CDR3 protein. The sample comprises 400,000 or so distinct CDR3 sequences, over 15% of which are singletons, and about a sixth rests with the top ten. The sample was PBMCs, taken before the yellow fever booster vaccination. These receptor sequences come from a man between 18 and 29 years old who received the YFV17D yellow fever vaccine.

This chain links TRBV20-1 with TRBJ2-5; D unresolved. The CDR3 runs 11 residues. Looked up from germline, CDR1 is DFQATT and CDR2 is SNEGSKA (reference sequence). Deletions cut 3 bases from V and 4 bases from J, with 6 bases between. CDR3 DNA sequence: TGCAGTGCTAGGACGGGAGAGACCCAGTACTTC. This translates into CSARTGETQYF.

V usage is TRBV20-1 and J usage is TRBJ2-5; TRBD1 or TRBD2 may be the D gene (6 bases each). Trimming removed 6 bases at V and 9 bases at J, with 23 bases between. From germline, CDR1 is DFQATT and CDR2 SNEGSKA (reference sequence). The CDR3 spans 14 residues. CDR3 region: CSAQIRGTRGAQYF. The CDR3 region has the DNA TGCAGTGCCCAAATCCGGGGGACACGAGGGGCCCAGTACTTC.

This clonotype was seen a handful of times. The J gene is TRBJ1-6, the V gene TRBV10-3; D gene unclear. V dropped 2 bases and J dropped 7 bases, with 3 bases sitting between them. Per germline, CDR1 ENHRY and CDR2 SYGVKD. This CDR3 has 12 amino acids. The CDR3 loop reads CAISEENSPLHF. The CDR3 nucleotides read TGTGCCATCAGTGAGGAAAATTCACCCCTCCACTTT.

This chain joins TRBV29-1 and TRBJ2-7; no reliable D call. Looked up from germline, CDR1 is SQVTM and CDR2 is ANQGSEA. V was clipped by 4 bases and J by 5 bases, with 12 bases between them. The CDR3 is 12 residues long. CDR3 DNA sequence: TGCAGCGTTGTCGTCCCCGTGGACGAGCAGTACTTC. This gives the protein CSVVVPVDEQYF.

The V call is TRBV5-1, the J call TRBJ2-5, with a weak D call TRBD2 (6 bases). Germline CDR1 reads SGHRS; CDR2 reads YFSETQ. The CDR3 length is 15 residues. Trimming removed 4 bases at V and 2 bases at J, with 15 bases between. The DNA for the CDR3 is TGCGCCAGCAGCAGAGCCCCCGGGACTCAAGAGACCCAGTACTTC. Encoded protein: CASSRAPGTQETQYF.

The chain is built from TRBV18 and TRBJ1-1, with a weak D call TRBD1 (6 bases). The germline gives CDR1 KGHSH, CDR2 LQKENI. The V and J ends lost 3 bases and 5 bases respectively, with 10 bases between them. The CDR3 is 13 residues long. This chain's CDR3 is CASSPNRETEAFF. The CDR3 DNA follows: TGTGCCAGCTCACCGAACAGGGAAACTGAAGCTTTCTTT.

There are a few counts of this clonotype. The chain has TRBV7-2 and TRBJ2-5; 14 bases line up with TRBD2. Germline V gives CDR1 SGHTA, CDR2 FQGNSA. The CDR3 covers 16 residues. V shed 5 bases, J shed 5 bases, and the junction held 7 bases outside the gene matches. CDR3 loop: CASSPVTSGGAETQYF. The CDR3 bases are TGTGCCAGCAGCCCCGTGACTAGCGGGGGGGCGGAGACCCAGTACTTC.

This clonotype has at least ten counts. CDR3 nucleotides: TGTGCCAGCAGTTACCCCCCCGGGGAGCTGTTTTTT. Its protein is CASSYPPGELFF. This chain joins TRBV6-2 or TRBV6-3 and TRBJ2-2; D gene unclear. This CDR3 comprises 12 residues. V was clipped by 2 bases and J by 6 bases, with 4 bases between them. Germline lookup yields CDR1 MNHEY and CDR2 SVGEGT.

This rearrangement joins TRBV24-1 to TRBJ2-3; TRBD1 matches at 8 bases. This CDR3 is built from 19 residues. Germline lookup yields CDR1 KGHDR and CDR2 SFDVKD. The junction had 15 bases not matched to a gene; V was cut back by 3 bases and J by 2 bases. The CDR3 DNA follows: TGTGCCACCAGTGATGGGCAGGGGGCAACGGGGGCTTACACAGATACGCAGTATTTT. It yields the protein CATSDGQGATGAYTDTQYF.

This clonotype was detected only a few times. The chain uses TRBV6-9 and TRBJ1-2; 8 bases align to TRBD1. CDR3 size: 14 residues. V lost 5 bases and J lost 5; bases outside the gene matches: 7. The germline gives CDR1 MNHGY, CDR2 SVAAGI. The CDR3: CASSPQDRAYGYTF. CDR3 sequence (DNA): TGTGCCAGCAGTCCCCAGGACAGGGCGTATGGCTACACCTTC.

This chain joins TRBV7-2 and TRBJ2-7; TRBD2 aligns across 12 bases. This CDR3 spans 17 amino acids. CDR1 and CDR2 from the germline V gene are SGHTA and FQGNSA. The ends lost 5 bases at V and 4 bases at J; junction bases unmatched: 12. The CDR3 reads CASSPLGLAGGTYEQYF. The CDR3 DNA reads TGTGCCAGCAGCCCCTTAGGGCTAGCGGGGGGGACATACGAGCAGTACTTC. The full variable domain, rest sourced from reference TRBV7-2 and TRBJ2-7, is GAGVSQSPSNKVTEKGKDVELRCDPISGHTALYWYRQSLGQGLEFLIYFQGNSAPDKSGLPSDRFSAERTGGSVSTLTIQRTQQEDSAVYLCASSPLGLAGGTYEQYFGPGTRLTVT.

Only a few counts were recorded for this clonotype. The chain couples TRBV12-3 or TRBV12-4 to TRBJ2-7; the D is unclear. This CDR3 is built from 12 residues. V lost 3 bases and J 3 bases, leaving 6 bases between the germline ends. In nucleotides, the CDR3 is TGTGCCAGCAGTTTTGACTTCTACGAGCAGTACTTC. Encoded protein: CASSFDFYEQYF.

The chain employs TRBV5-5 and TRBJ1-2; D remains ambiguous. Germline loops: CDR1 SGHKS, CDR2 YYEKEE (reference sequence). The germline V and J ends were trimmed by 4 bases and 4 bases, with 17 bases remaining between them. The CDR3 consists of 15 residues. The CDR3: CASSLDEGLSYGYTF. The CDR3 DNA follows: TGTGCCAGCAGCCTTGATGAGGGATTGAGCTATGGCTACACCTTC.

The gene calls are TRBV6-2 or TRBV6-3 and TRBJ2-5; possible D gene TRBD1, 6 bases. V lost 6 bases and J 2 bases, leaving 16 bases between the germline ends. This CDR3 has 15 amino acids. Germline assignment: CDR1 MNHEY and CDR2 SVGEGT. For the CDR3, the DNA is TGTGCCAGCAGAAACCGGGACACCATTCAAGAGACCCAGTACTTC. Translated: CASRNRDTIQETQYF.

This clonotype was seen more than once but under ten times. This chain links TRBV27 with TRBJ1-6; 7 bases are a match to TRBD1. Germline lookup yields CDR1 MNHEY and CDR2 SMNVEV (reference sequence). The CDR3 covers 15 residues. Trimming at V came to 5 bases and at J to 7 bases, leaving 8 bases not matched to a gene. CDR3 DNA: TGTGCCAGCAGTAGTTGGACAGGCGGGAATTCACCCCTCCACTTT. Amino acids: CASSSWTGGNSPLHF.

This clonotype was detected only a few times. This CDR3 is CASSYSKRQGIADTQYF. The DNA of the CDR3 is TGTGCCAGCAGTTACTCGAAAAGACAGGGTATCGCAGATACGCAGTATTTT. This sequence joins TRBV6-5 and TRBJ2-3; 7 nucleotides match TRBD1. The CDR3 runs to 17 residues. CDR1 and CDR2 from the germline V gene are MNHEY and SVGAGI. The ends lost 0 bases at V and 4 bases at J; junction bases unmatched: 10.

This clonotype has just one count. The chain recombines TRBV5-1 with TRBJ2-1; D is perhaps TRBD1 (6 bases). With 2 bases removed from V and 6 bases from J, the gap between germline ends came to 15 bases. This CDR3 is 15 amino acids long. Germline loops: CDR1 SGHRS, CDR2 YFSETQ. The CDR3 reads CASSLLGAALNEQFF. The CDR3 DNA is TGCGCCAGCAGCTTATTGGGGGCGGCTCTCAATGAGCAGTTCTTC. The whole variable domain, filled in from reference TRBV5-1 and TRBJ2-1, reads KAGVTQTPRYLIKTRGQQVTLSCSPISGHRSVSWYQQTPGQGLQFLFEYFSETQRNKGNFPGRFSGRQFSNSRSEMNVSTLELGDSALYLCASSLLGAALNEQFFGPGTRLTVL.

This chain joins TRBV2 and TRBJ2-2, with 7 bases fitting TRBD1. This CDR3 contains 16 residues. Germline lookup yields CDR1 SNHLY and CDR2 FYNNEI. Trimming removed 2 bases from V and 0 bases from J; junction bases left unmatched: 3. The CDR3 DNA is TGTGCCAGCAGTGAAAGGACAGGAACGAACACCGGGGAGCTGTTTTTT. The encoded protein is CASSERTGTNTGELFF.

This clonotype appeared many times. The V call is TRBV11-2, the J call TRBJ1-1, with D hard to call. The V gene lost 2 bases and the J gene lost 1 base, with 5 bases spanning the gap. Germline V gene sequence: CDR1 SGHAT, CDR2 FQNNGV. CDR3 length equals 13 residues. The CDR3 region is CASSLTPNTEAFF. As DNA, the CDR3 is TGTGCCAGCAGCTTAACACCGAACACTGAAGCTTTCTTT.

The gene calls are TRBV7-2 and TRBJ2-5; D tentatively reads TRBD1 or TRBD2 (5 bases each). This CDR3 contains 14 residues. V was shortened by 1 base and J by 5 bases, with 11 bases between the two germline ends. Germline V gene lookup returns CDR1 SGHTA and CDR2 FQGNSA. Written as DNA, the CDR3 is TGTGCCAGCAGCTTAGAGGTCGGGGCCGAGACCCAGTACTTC. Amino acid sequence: CASSLEVGAETQYF.

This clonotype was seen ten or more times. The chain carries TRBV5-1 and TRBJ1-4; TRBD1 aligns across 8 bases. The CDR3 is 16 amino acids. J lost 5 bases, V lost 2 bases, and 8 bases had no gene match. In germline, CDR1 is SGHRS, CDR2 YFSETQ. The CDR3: CASSFGQGRANEKLFF. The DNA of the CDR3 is TGCGCCAGCAGCTTCGGACAGGGAAGGGCAAATGAAAAACTGTTTTTT.

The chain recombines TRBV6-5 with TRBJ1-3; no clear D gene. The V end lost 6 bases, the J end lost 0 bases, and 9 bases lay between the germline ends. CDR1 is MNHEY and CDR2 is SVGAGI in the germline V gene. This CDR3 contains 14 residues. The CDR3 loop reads CASRMDGSGNTIYF. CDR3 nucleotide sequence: TGTGCCAGCAGAATGGACGGCTCTGGAAACACCATATATTTT.

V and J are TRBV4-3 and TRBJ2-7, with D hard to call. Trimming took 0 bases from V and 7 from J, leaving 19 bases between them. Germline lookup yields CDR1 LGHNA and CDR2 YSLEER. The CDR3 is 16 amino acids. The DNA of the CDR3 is TGCGCCAGCAGCCAAGAAAAGGCGAGCCTTCGGGTGGAGCAGTACTTC. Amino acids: CASSQEKASLRVEQYF.